Presented here are 27 T cell receptor beta chains from one specimen sequenced in a study of spatial heterogeneity in lung cancer. TCRdb re-analysed the 5' RACE reads in MiXCR, keeping a single row per CDR3 protein. The sample records 16,000 or so distinct CDR3 sequences, around 5.5% being singletons. Study-wide results and limits: Counts of expanded alpha and beta TCRs within tumors tracked the tumor nonsynonymous mutation count.

Which antigens these TCRs recognize remains unknown. As for time point: sample taken at primary tumor resection. The sequenced sample was lung tumor tissue, obtained at surgery. Receptors were obtained from a female donor with early-stage non-small cell lung cancer.

In the case of this clonotype: This beta chain is off target for a library built for alpha chains, so its abundance means little. The V call is TRBV12-3 or TRBV12-4, the J call TRBJ1-2; no definite D call. The CDR3 is made up of 13 amino acids. V dropped 3 bases and J dropped 8 bases, with 13 bases sitting between them. The CDR3 DNA reads TGTGCCAGCAGTTTGGAACACGCCGGGGGCTACACCTTC. Translation gives CASSLEHAGGYTF.

In this sample, this clonotype turned up many times. This beta chain turned up in a library designed for alpha chains; as an off-target read, its abundance says little. The chain has TRBV2 and TRBJ2-3; a possible D gene is TRBD1 (7 bases). This CDR3 has 15 residues. The germline V and J ends were trimmed by 3 bases and 2 bases, with 12 bases remaining between them. Germline V gives CDR1 SNHLY, CDR2 FYNNEI. The CDR3 reads CASSEEGANTDTQYF. The CDR3 nucleotides are TGTGCCAGCAGTGAGGAGGGGGCGAACACAGATACGCAGTATTTT.

Comment on this clonotype: This beta chain was picked up by a library intended for alpha chains and is off target, so its count carries little meaning. CDR3 sequence (DNA): TGCAGTGCTAGAGCCCCGGACCGCAATCAGCCCCAGCATTTT. Its translation is CSARAPDRNQPQHF. The chain recombines TRBV20-1 with TRBJ1-5; D not certain. CDR3 length: 14 amino acids. Germline values: CDR1 DFQATT, CDR2 SNEGSKA (reference sequence). The V end lost 1 base, the J end lost 2 bases, and 9 bases lay between the germline ends.

Only a few counts were recorded for this clonotype. Being off target in a library aimed at alpha chains, this beta chain has a size of little meaning. This chain joins TRBV11-1 and TRBJ2-7; 12 nucleotides align to TRBD2. The CDR3 runs to 15 residues. Germline V gene sequence: CDR1 SGHAT, CDR2 FQDESV (reference sequence). The trim removed 4 bases at V and 2 bases at J, leaving 3 bases unmatched. CDR3 residues: CASSSRLAGAYEQYF. The CDR3 nucleotides are TGTGCCAGCAGCTCGCGACTAGCGGGGGCCTACGAGCAGTACTTC. The whole variable domain, remainder taken from reference TRBV11-1 and TRBJ2-7, is EAEVAQSPRYKITEKSQAVAFWCDPISGHATLYWYRQILGQGPELLVQFQDESVVDDSQLPKDRFSAERLKGVDSTLKIQPAELGDSAMYLCASSSRLAGAYEQYFGPGTRLTVT.

At least ten counts were recorded for this clonotype. A library prepared for alpha chains yielded this beta chain as an off-target read; its size is of little meaning. The CDR3 DNA sequence: TGTGCCAGCAGCTTAACCGGGGAGCTGTTTTTT. It codes for CASSLTGELFF. The chain has TRBV7-3 and TRBJ2-2; no firm D call. V was pared by 0 bases and J by 7 bases, with 0 bases between. CDR1 is SGHTA and CDR2 is FQGTGA in the germline V gene. The CDR3 sequence is 11 residues long.

This clonotype occurred many times. The size of this beta chain means little, since it is a stray read in a library made for alpha chains. V usage is TRBV27 and J usage is TRBJ1-5; 9 bases line up with TRBD1. Germline V gives CDR1 MNHEY, CDR2 SMNVEV (reference sequence). V was clipped by 4 bases and J by 6 bases; unmatched bases: 7. CDR3 length equals 15 residues. This chain's CDR3 is CASSSTGGRGQPQHF. Here the CDR3 DNA reads TGTGCCAGCAGTTCGACAGGGGGTAGGGGTCAGCCCCAGCATTTT.

Comment on this clonotype: This beta chain represents an off-target read in a library built for alpha chains; its size is of limited meaning. This chain joins TRBV18 and TRBJ2-3; D ambiguous. The CDR3 is 12 residues long. Germline-derived CDR1 and CDR2 are KGHSH and LQKENI. V was trimmed by 2 bases and J by 11 bases, leaving 11 bases between them. CDR3: CASSPAERKQYF. In DNA, the CDR3 is TGTGCCAGCTCACCAGCGGAAAGGAAGCAGTATTTT.

There are many counts of this clonotype. The library was prepared for alpha chains; this beta chain is a stray read, so its frequency means little. This chain uses TRBV4-2 with TRBJ2-3; 10 bases fit TRBD2. This CDR3 comprises 16 residues. The V and J ends lost 3 bases and 6 bases, in that order; junction bases with no gene match: 9. The germline V gene encodes CDR1 LGHNA and CDR2 YNFKEQ. The CDR3 DNA reads as TGTGCCAGCAGCCACGGACTAGCGGCCCTCTCGGATACGCAGTATTTT. Amino acid sequence: CASSHGLAALSDTQYF.

This clonotype was seen at least ten times. Little can be read into the size of this beta chain, an off-target read in a library designed for alpha chains. The CDR3 reads CASSFFRSGNTIYF. The CDR3 region has the DNA TGTGCCAGCAGTTTTTTCCGCTCTGGAAACACCATATATTTT. The rearrangement joins TRBV28 to TRBJ1-3; D unresolved. CDR3 size: 14 residues. CDR1 is MDHEN and CDR2 is SYDVKM in the germline V gene. V lost 3 bases and J lost 0, with 6 bases in between. Variable domain in full (rest from reference TRBV28 and TRBJ1-3): DVKVTQSSRYLVKRTGEKVFLECVQDMDHENMFWYRQDPGLGLRLIYFSYDVKMKEKGDIPEGYSVSREKKERFSLILESASTNQTSMYLCASSFFRSGNTIYFGEGSWLTVV.

Concerning this clonotype itself: The size of this beta chain means little, since it is a stray read in a library made for alpha chains. The gene calls are TRBV20-1 and TRBJ2-5; D unresolved. Trimming left V 0 bases short and J 2 bases short, with 7 bases between. This CDR3 region has 13 residues. Germline-derived CDR1 and CDR2 are DFQATT and SNEGSKA (reference sequence). This chain's CDR3 is CSARDWGQETQYF. CDR3 nucleotide sequence: TGCAGTGCTAGAGATTGGGGACAAGAGACCCAGTACTTC.

This clonotype was seen many times. The library was designed around alpha chains, so this beta chain is a stray read whose abundance carries little weight. As DNA, the CDR3 is TGTGCCAGCAGCCAAATCGAGGGTCCTGAGCAGTTCTTC. It translates to CASSQIEGPEQFF. The chain has TRBV4-2 and TRBJ2-1, with D maybe TRBD2 (5 bases). CDR3 length: 13 residues. Per the germline V gene, CDR1 is LGHNA and CDR2 is YNFKEQ. Trimming pared 2 bases from V and 9 bases from J, leaving 11 bases between.

By share, this clonotype ranks as medium-sized (0.01 to 0.1%). With the library built for alpha chains, this beta chain is off target and its frequency is not meaningful. The chain uses TRBV6-5 and TRBJ2-7; possible D gene TRBD1, 6 bases. This CDR3 comprises 15 residues. CDR1 and CDR2 from the germline V gene are MNHEY and SVGAGI. V was shortened by 2 bases and J by 3 bases, with 14 bases between the two germline ends. Here the CDR3 reads CASSYVQGTNYEQYF. DNA of the CDR3: TGTGCCAGCAGTTACGTCCAGGGGACGAACTACGAGCAGTACTTC.

This clonotype was counted only a few times. The library was prepared for alpha chains; this beta chain is a stray read, so its frequency means little. This chain joins TRBV2 and TRBJ2-2, with unresolved D. The germline V and J ends were trimmed by 10 bases and 1 base, with 16 bases remaining between them. The germline gives CDR1 SNHLY, CDR2 FYNNEI. This CDR3 is built from 15 residues. Here the CDR3 DNA reads TGTGCCACCACCGTAGACGCAGGGAACACCGGGGAGCTGTTTTTT. It yields the protein CATTVDAGNTGELFF.

In this sample, this clonotype turned up many times. This beta chain was picked up by a library intended for alpha chains and is off target, so its count carries little meaning. The chain carries TRBV7-8 and TRBJ2-2; 10 nucleotides match TRBD2. CDR1 and CDR2 from the germline V gene are SGHVS and FQNEAQ. CDR3 length: 16 amino acids. V lost 5 bases, J lost 3 bases, and 6 bases stayed unmatched. The CDR3 DNA follows: TGTGCCAGCAGCCCAAGGACTAGCGGATACACCGGGGAGCTGTTTTTT. It encodes CASSPRTSGYTGELFF.

The table lists this clonotype with many counts. Little can be read into the size of this beta chain, an off-target read in a library designed for alpha chains. The chain links TRBV20-1 to TRBJ2-1, with D perhaps being TRBD1 or TRBD2 (5 bases each). Germline CDR1 DFQATT, CDR2 SNEGSKA (reference sequence). CDR3 length: 15 amino acids. The V end lost 5 bases, the J end lost 15 bases, and 29 bases lay between the germline ends. Here the CDR3 DNA reads TGCAGTGCTCCCACCCGGGACCGTTTTTCTCCAGGCCCGTTCTTC. It specifies CSAPTRDRFSPGPFF.

This clonotype was found a few times. This sequence may be a read error, since a much larger clone differs from it by one base. In a library made to pick up alpha chains, this beta chain is a stray read with a size that means little. The V call is TRBV20-1, the J call TRBJ2-1; TRBD2 aligns across 9 bases. This CDR3 is 16 amino acids long. J was trimmed by 12 bases and V by 7 bases; bases with no gene match: 22. Germline values: CDR1 DFQATT, CDR2 SNEGSKA (reference sequence). The CDR3 coding sequence is TGCAGTGTTAGGCCCCCCGGGGGTAGCGGGAGCATCGGGCAGTTCTTC. Amino acid sequence: CSVRPPGGSGSIGQFF.

In its sample, this clonotype ranks as medium-sized (0.01 to 0.1%). With the library built for alpha chains, this beta chain is off target and its frequency is not meaningful. V usage is TRBV27 and J usage is TRBJ1-4, with D possibly TRBD1 on 5 matching bases. From germline, CDR1 is MNHEY and CDR2 SMNVEV (reference sequence). The CDR3 runs to 15 residues. V shed 5 bases and J shed 5 bases, with 15 bases lying between them. In DNA form, the CDR3 reads TGTGCCAGCAGTCCAGAGACAGTAAAAAATGAAAAACTGTTTTTT. It translates to CASSPETVKNEKLFF.

Of note for this clonotype: Since it is a stray read in a library aimed at alpha chains, this beta chain has a size that is not meaningful. This rearrangement joins TRBV27 to TRBJ2-2, with 9 positions matching TRBD2. Germline V gene lookup returns CDR1 MNHEY and CDR2 SMNVEV (reference sequence). V gave up 7 bases and J gave up 4 bases; unmatched junction bases: 7. The CDR3 extends over 15 amino acids. This chain's CDR3 is CASIPGLAGTGELFF. CDR3 nucleotides: TGTGCCAGCATTCCGGGACTAGCCGGCACCGGGGAGCTGTTTTTT.

Many counts were recorded for this clonotype. A library prepared for alpha chains yielded this beta chain as an off-target read; its size is of little meaning. In DNA form, the CDR3 reads TGTGCCAGCAGTGGAGCGGGCCGGGGAGATACGCAGTATTTT. Translated, it gives CASSGAGRGDTQYF. This chain joins TRBV2 and TRBJ2-3, with D perhaps TRBD2 (6 bases). CDR1 and CDR2 (germline): SNHLY, FYNNEI. This CDR3 is 14 amino acids long. V was shortened by 4 bases and J by 5 bases, with 13 bases between the two germline ends.

This clonotype occurred many times. With the library built for alpha chains, this beta chain is off target and its frequency is not meaningful. The chain combines TRBV18 with TRBJ2-2; no definite D call. Germline V gene data show CDR1 as KGHSH and CDR2 as LQKENI. With 1 base removed from V and 2 bases from J, the gap between germline ends came to 11 bases. The CDR3 consists of 16 residues. The chain's CDR3 is CASSPQSRTNTGELFF. Here the CDR3 DNA reads TGTGCCAGCTCACCACAGTCGAGGACCAACACCGGGGAGCTGTTTTTT.

This clonotype appeared many times. This beta chain is an off-target read within a library intended for alpha chains, so its frequency means little. The rearrangement joins TRBV20-1 to TRBJ2-2; weak D call: TRBD2 (5 bases). Germline V CDR1 and CDR2: DFQATT, SNEGSKA (reference sequence). The CDR3 is made up of 14 amino acids. The germline V and J ends were trimmed by 7 bases and 7 bases, with 19 bases remaining between them. CDR3 sequence: CSVRGSLDSGELFF. The DNA of the CDR3 is TGCAGTGTGAGAGGGTCCTTAGATAGCGGGGAGCTGTTTTTT.

In its sample, this clonotype was seen many times. Within a library made for alpha chains, this beta chain is off target, and its count is uninformative. The chain combines TRBV7-2 with TRBJ1-2; 10 bases map to TRBD1. CDR1 is SGHTA, CDR2 FQGNSA, per germline. The V segment lost 4 bases and the J segment 4 bases; nucleotides outside the gene matches: 6. The CDR3 length is 15 residues. The CDR3 bases are TGTGCCAGCAGCTCCAGCCGGACAGGGGGCTATGGCTACACCTTC. Residues: CASSSSRTGGYGYTF.

This clonotype was detected ten times or more. Because the library targeted alpha chains, this beta chain is an off-target read whose size means little. The chain combines TRBV29-1 with TRBJ2-5, with TRBD2 matching over 14 bases. This CDR3 is built from 15 residues. Germline V gene sequence: CDR1 SQVTM, CDR2 ANQGSEA. The V and J ends lost 7 bases and 5 bases, in that order; junction bases with no gene match: 9. DNA of the CDR3: TGCAGCGCTCTGACTAGCGGGAGGGCATGGGAGACCCAGTACTTC. It translates to CSALTSGRAWETQYF.

The table lists this clonotype with many counts. The library was prepared for alpha chains; this beta chain is a stray read, so its frequency means little. The V call is TRBV15, the J call TRBJ2-1; possibly TRBD1 for D (8 bases). This CDR3 comprises 14 residues. V dropped 3 bases and J dropped 12 bases, with 18 bases sitting between them. The germline CDR1 and CDR2 sequences are LNHNV and YYDKDF (reference sequence). This chain's CDR3 is CATSSNVQGGLQFF. The CDR3, as DNA: TGTGCCACCAGCAGCAACGTACAGGGGGGGTTGCAGTTCTTC.

Comments on this clonotype: Found in a library prepared for alpha chains, this beta chain is an off-target read, and its abundance has little meaning. The chain has TRBV9 and TRBJ2-1; D is unclear. Germline V gives CDR1 SGDLS, CDR2 YYNGEE. Trimming took 0 bases from V and 6 from J, leaving 10 bases between them. The CDR3 length is 14 residues. CDR3 sequence (DNA): TGTGCCAGCAGCGTAGAGTCAGCAAGCAATGAGCAGTTCTTC. Translated: CASSVESASNEQFF. The full variable domain, with the rest looked up from reference TRBV9 and TRBJ2-1, is DSGVTQTPKHLITATGQRVTLRCSPRSGDLSVYWYQQSLDQGLQFLIQYYNGEERAKGNILERFSAQQFPDLHSELNLSSLELGDSALYFCASSVESASNEQFFGPGTRLTVL.

On this clonotype: Since the library was made to target alpha chains, this beta chain is a stray read and its abundance is not meaningful. The chain recombines TRBV30 with TRBJ2-6; perhaps D is TRBD1 or TRBD2 (5 bases each). Trimming removed 0 bases at V and 0 bases at J, with 15 bases between. Germline V gives CDR1 GTSNPN, CDR2 SVGIG (reference sequence). This CDR3 is 18 amino acids long. The CDR3: CAWSVLYGAFSGANVLTF. The CDR3 DNA follows: TGTGCCTGGAGTGTACTTTACGGGGCCTTCTCTGGGGCCAACGTCCTGACTTTC.

This clonotype was seen only a few times. This beta chain appears as a stray read in a library generated for alpha chains; its size is not informative. The CDR3 protein is CASSSRDRSSYEQYF. The CDR3 nucleotides are TGCGCCAGCAGCTCACGGGACCGAAGCTCCTACGAGCAGTACTTC. The chain couples TRBV5-1 to TRBJ2-7; tentatively, D is TRBD1 or TRBD2 (5 bases each). CDR3 length: 15 amino acids. Between the trimmed V and J ends, which lost 3 bases and 0 bases, there was a span of 13 bases. The V gene's germline CDR1 is SGHRS and CDR2 YFSETQ.